Presented here are 30 T cell receptor beta chains from one specimen sequenced in a study of blood T cell repertoires in COVID-19. TCRdb keeps only in-frame clones here, not all; method: immunoSEQ multiplex PCR. The data show 200,000 to 250,000 clones, 80% to 90% seen once. The sample was peripheral blood. The receptors here all came from a man aged 45-65 years who had recovered from COVID-19.

The chain is built from TRBV7-8 and TRBJ2-1; TRBD2 might be the D (5 bases). The V gene lost 5 bases and the J gene lost 5 bases, with 19 bases spanning the gap. The CDR3 spans 16 residues. Germline V gives CDR1 SGHVS, CDR2 FQNEAQ. This CDR3 reads CASSPRFRLIDNEQFF. CDR3 nucleotides: TGTGCCAGCAGCCCCCGGTTTCGACTAATAGACAATGAGCAGTTCTTC.

V gene TRBV24-1 combines with J gene TRBJ2-3; 8 bases are a match to TRBD2. The germline V gene has CDR1 KGHDR and CDR2 SFDVKD. Trimming removed 6 bases from V and 2 bases from J; junction bases left unmatched: 9. The CDR3 runs to 16 residues. CDR3 DNA: TGTGCCACCAGTCTGCCGGGACTAGGCAACACAGATACGCAGTATTTT. It codes for CATSLPGLGNTDTQYF.

The chain carries TRBV6-5 and TRBJ1-3; D not resolved. V lost 0 bases and J 1 base, leaving 7 bases between the germline ends. CDR3 length: 15 residues. From germline, CDR1 is MNHEY and CDR2 SVGAGI. CDR3 DNA sequence: TGTGCCAGCAGTTACTCAGACACTTCTGGAAACACCATATATTTT. It is translated as CASSYSDTSGNTIYF.

V usage is TRBV5-6 and J usage is TRBJ1-4; TRBD1 aligns across 8 bases. Germline values: CDR1 SGHDT, CDR2 YYEEEE. Trimming took 0 bases from V and 9 from J; bases not matched to a gene: 10. The CDR3 loop spans 16 amino acids. The CDR3 is CASSLGQGASLKKLFF. The CDR3 coding sequence is TGTGCCAGCAGCTTGGGTCAGGGGGCGAGTCTGAAAAAACTGTTTTTT.

The rearrangement uses TRBV19 and TRBJ1-1; D is possibly TRBD1 (6 bases). With 1 base removed from V and 5 bases from J, the gap between germline ends came to 11 bases. Germline CDR1 reads LNHDA; CDR2 reads SQIVND (reference sequence). The CDR3 totals 14 residues. CDR3 sequence (DNA): TGTGCCAGTAGTATAGCCCTCGGGACAACTGAAGCTTTCTTT. Its protein is CASSIALGTTEAFF. The variable domain in full, completed from reference TRBV19 and TRBJ1-1, reads DGGITQSPKYLFRKEGQNVTLSCEQNLNHDAMYWYRQDPGQGLRLIYYSQIVNDFQKGDIAEGYSVSREKKESFPLTVTSAQKNPTAFYLCASSIALGTTEAFFGQGTRLTVV.

The V call is TRBV28, the J call TRBJ1-6; D call uncertain. Germline V gene data show CDR1 as MDHEN and CDR2 as SYDVKM. The CDR3 consists of 14 residues. V was clipped by 7 bases and J by 7 bases, with 14 bases between them. Here the CDR3 reads CASKEATGNSPLHF. The CDR3 DNA follows: TGTGCCAGCAAGGAGGCTACGGGGAATTCACCCCTCCACTTT.

This clone was observed a few times. The CDR3 is CAWKYGSGHNEQFF. The CDR3 coding sequence is TGTGCCTGGAAGTACGGTAGCGGACACAATGAGCAGTTCTTC. The chain recombines TRBV30 with TRBJ2-1; possibly TRBD2 for D (6 bases). The CDR3 consists of 14 residues. The V gene lost 4 bases and the J gene lost 5 bases, with 15 bases spanning the gap. Germline lookup yields CDR1 GTSNPN and CDR2 SVGIG (reference sequence).

V usage is TRBV7-2 and J usage is TRBJ2-7; D is unresolved. The CDR3 is 13 residues long. Per the germline V gene, CDR1 is SGHTA and CDR2 is FQGNSA. V lost 3 bases, J lost 1 base, and 7 bases lay in between. CDR3 DNA sequence: TGTGCCAGCAGCTTCCTCGGGTCCTACGAGCAGTACTTC. Protein sequence: CASSFLGSYEQYF.

The chain employs TRBV7-2 and TRBJ2-5; 11 positions match TRBD1. Germline loops: CDR1 SGHTA, CDR2 FQGNSA. This CDR3 is built from 14 residues. Trimming cost V 5 bases and J 4 bases; bases outside gene matches: 3. Here the CDR3 DNA reads TGTGCCAGCAGCCACGGGACAGGGGGAGAGACCCAGTACTTC. Its translation is CASSHGTGGETQYF.

This rearrangement joins TRBV7-2 to TRBJ2-5; possible D gene TRBD1, 6 bases. V was trimmed by 1 base and J by 2 bases, leaving 8 bases between them. Germline V gene sequence: CDR1 SGHTA, CDR2 FQGNSA. The CDR3 extends over 14 amino acids. This CDR3 reads CASSLGGTQETQYF. In nucleotides, the CDR3 is TGTGCCAGCAGCTTAGGGGGGACACAAGAGACCCAGTACTTC.

The DNA of the CDR3 is TGTGCCAGTAGTATAGGTCAGGTGTCAGGTCAGCCCCAGCATTTT. As protein: CASSIGQVSGQPQHF. V is TRBV19 and J is TRBJ1-5; no firm D call. This CDR3 region has 15 residues. Trimming pared 1 base from V and 6 bases from J, leaving 13 bases between. CDR1 and CDR2 from the germline V gene are LNHDA and SQIVND (reference sequence).

This chain uses TRBV28 with TRBJ1-1; 7 bases are shared with TRBD1. The germline gives CDR1 MDHEN, CDR2 SYDVKM. The length of the CDR3 is 16 residues. V lost 4 bases, J lost 4 bases, and 12 bases stayed unmatched. The CDR3 protein is CASSWSLRQGLTEAFF. In DNA form, the CDR3 reads TGTGCCAGCAGTTGGAGCCTTAGACAGGGTCTCACTGAAGCTTTCTTT. The variable domain in full, completed from reference TRBV28 and TRBJ1-1, reads DVKVTQSSRYLVKRTGEKVFLECVQDMDHENMFWYRQDPGLGLRLIYFSYDVKMKEKGDIPEGYSVSREKKERFSLILESASTNQTSMYLCASSWSLRQGLTEAFFGQGTRLTVV.

There are a few counts of this clone. The chain carries TRBV20-1 and TRBJ2-1; 7 bases map to TRBD2. Per germline, CDR1 DFQATT and CDR2 SNEGSKA (reference sequence). The junction had 14 bases not matched to a gene; V was cut back by 3 bases and J by 12 bases. The CDR3 runs to 14 residues. CDR3 sequence reads: CSASRGRGDGVQFF. CDR3 DNA sequence: TGCAGTGCTAGTCGCGGGAGAGGTGATGGGGTGCAGTTCTTC.

This chain uses TRBV14 with TRBJ2-1, with D perhaps TRBD2 (5 bases). V gave up 1 base and J gave up 8 bases, with 12 bases separating them. CDR3 length equals 14 residues. Per germline, CDR1 SGHDN and CDR2 FVKESK. CDR3 sequence (DNA): TGTGCCAGCAGCCAAGGAAACGGGATATATGAGCAGTTCTTC. As protein: CASSQGNGIYEQFF.

CDR3 sequence (DNA): TGTGCCAGTAGTTACAGCGGGAACAAGGACAATGAGCAGTTCTTC. Translation: CASSYSGNKDNEQFF. The chain carries TRBV19 and TRBJ2-1, with 7 positions matching TRBD2. The V gene's germline CDR1 is LNHDA and CDR2 SQIVND (reference sequence). Trimming took 5 bases from V and 5 from J; bases not matched to a gene: 9. The CDR3 sequence is 15 residues long.

This chain uses TRBV6-6 with TRBJ1-5; the D gene is possibly TRBD1 (6 bases). Trimming cost V 5 bases and J 0 bases, with 8 bases left between them. The V gene's germline CDR1 is MNHNY and CDR2 SVGAGI (reference sequence). The CDR3 totals 14 residues. The CDR3 DNA reads as TGTGCCAGCAGTCGGGACATTAGCAATCAGCCCCAGCATTTT. It specifies CASSRDISNQPQHF.

The chain carries TRBV29-1 and TRBJ2-7; D is uncertain. The germline gives CDR1 SQVTM, CDR2 ANQGSEA. The CDR3 sequence is 13 residues long. V lost 6 bases to trimming and J lost 1 base, with 13 bases between them. CDR3 loop: CSVLIYSSYEQYF. CDR3 DNA sequence: TGCAGCGTCCTTATCTACAGTTCCTACGAGCAGTACTTC.

The chain recombines TRBV14 with TRBJ2-2, with 14 bases fitting TRBD2. CDR1 and CDR2 (germline): SGHDN, FVKESK. The CDR3 covers 16 residues. The V segment lost 10 bases and the J segment 6 bases; nucleotides outside the gene matches: 10. CDR3: CANPGTSGSFAGELFF. The CDR3 DNA sequence: TGTGCCAACCCAGGGACTAGCGGGAGTTTCGCCGGGGAGCTGTTTTTT.

The V and J genes are TRBV7-9 and TRBJ2-2, with 16 bases that match TRBD2. With V trimmed by 5 bases and J by 4 bases, 10 bases remained unmatched. Per the germline V gene, CDR1 is SEHNR and CDR2 is FQNEAQ (reference sequence). CDR3 length: 19 residues. This chain's CDR3 is CASSPGTSGRARITGELFF. In nucleotides, the CDR3 is TGTGCCAGCAGCCCGGGGACTAGCGGGAGGGCCCGTATCACCGGGGAGCTGTTTTTT.

The CDR3 nucleotides read TGTGCCAGCAGCTTAGGAAGGCGGGGCACCGGGGAGCTGTTTTTT. The encoded protein is CASSLGRRGTGELFF. The chain carries TRBV7-8 and TRBJ2-2; tentatively, D is TRBD2 (6 bases). V was pared by 1 base and J by 4 bases, with 10 bases between. Germline CDR1 reads SGHVS; CDR2 reads FQNEAQ. This CDR3 region has 15 residues.

V is TRBV6-2 or TRBV6-3 and J is TRBJ2-4; 8 nucleotides line up with TRBD1. The CDR3 is made up of 13 amino acids. CDR1 and CDR2 (germline): MNHEY, SVGEGT. After removal of 2 bases from V and 7 bases from J, the junction contained 1 base not matched to a gene. The CDR3 DNA sequence: TGTGCCAGCAGTTACAGACAGGGGAACATTCAGTACTTC. Translation: CASSYRQGNIQYF.

The chain employs TRBV7-8 and TRBJ2-1; tentative D call: TRBD2 (10 bases). The CDR3 runs to 20 residues. CDR1 is SGHVS and CDR2 is FQNEAQ in the germline V gene. V was cut by 5 bases and J by 8 bases, with 34 bases left in between. The CDR3 DNA sequence: TGTGCCAGCAGCGCCGGGACAGGGAGCCCGGGACTAGCGTTTGGACATGAGCAGTTCTTC. Its translation is CASSAGTGSPGLAFGHEQFF.

This chain joins TRBV15 and TRBJ2-1; 10 nucleotides line up with TRBD1. The junction had 9 bases not matched to a gene; V was cut back by 5 bases and J by 8 bases. CDR1 is LNHNV and CDR2 is YYDKDF in the germline V gene (reference sequence). The length of the CDR3 is 15 residues. DNA of the CDR3: TGTGCCACCAGCCCTCGGGACAGGGGCTCGGATGAGCAGTTCTTC. It is translated as CATSPRDRGSDEQFF.

The rearrangement links TRBV6-1 to TRBJ1-6; no clear D gene. Germline values: CDR1 MNHNS, CDR2 SASEGT. This CDR3 has 18 amino acids. Trimming took 2 bases from V and 8 from J, leaving 22 bases between them. In DNA form, the CDR3 reads TGTGCCAGCAGTGAAATTCTCACCGAGGCAGCTGTCTATTCACCCCTCCACTTT. Translated: CASSEILTEAAVYSPLHF.

The chain uses TRBV19 and TRBJ1-5; D gene unclear. This CDR3 is built from 12 residues. The V end lost 3 bases, the J end lost 5 bases, and 5 bases lay between the germline ends. Looked up from germline, CDR1 is LNHDA and CDR2 is SQIVND (reference sequence). In DNA, the CDR3 is TGTGCCAGTAGTATCCGGGATCAGCCCCAGCATTTT. Translating it yields CASSIRDQPQHF. The variable domain in full, with the rest retrieved from reference TRBV19 and TRBJ1-5, is DGGITQSPKYLFRKEGQNVTLSCEQNLNHDAMYWYRQDPGQGLRLIYYSQIVNDFQKGDIAEGYSVSREKKESFPLTVTSAQKNPTAFYLCASSIRDQPQHFGDGTRLSIL.

Comments on this clone: Germline is not matched at one junction end, which may reflect a read error. The rearrangement uses TRBV7-8 and TRBJ2-1; 11 bases line up with TRBD2. From germline, CDR1 is SGHVS and CDR2 FQNEAQ. The CDR3 consists of 14 residues. CDR3 loop: CASRLAGGFGEQFF. Here the CDR3 DNA reads TGTGCCAGCAGGTTAGCGGGAGGGTTCGGTGAGCAGTTCTTC. The entire variable domain, with the rest obtained from reference TRBV7-8 and TRBJ2-1, is as follows: GAGVSQSPRYKVAKRGQDVALRCDPISGHVSLFWYQQALGQGPEFLTYFQNEAQLDKSGLPSDRFFAERPEGSVSTLKIQRTQQEDSAVYLCASRLAGGFGEQFFGPGTRLTVL.

This clone has a handful of counts. CDR3 sequence reads: CASSLYQAAYEQYF. In nucleotides, the CDR3 is TGTGCCAGCAGTTTATACCAGGCCGCCTACGAGCAGTACTTC. V gene TRBV27 combines with J gene TRBJ2-7; D call uncertain. The germline V gene has CDR1 MNHEY and CDR2 SMNVEV (reference sequence). The ends were cut back, 1 base at V and 2 bases at J, with 9 bases in the middle. The CDR3 is 14 amino acids.

V gene TRBV7-9 combines with J gene TRBJ2-5; 9 bases are a match to TRBD2. The V and J ends lost 0 bases and 5 bases, in that order; junction bases with no gene match: 4. This CDR3 spans 15 amino acids. Germline V gene data show CDR1 as SEHNR and CDR2 as FQNEAQ (reference sequence). The CDR3 is CASSLAGGLAETQYF. The CDR3 region has the DNA TGTGCCAGCAGCTTAGCAGGTGGACTAGCGGAGACCCAGTACTTC. Filled out from reference TRBV7-9 and TRBJ2-5, the complete variable domain reads DTGVSQNPRHKITKRGQNVTFRCDPISEHNRLYWYRQTLGQGPEFLTYFQNEAQLEKSRLLSDRFSAERPKGSFSTLEIQRTEQGDSAMYLCASSLAGGLAETQYFGPGTRLLVL.

This rearrangement joins TRBV14 to TRBJ2-1, with D maybe TRBD2 (6 bases). V was shortened by 0 bases and J by 2 bases, with 11 bases between the two germline ends. The CDR3 runs to 16 residues. In germline, CDR1 is SGHDN, CDR2 FVKESK. The CDR3 DNA reads as TGTGCCAGCAGCCAAGATGTGCTAGCGCCCTACAATGAGCAGTTCTTC. As protein: CASSQDVLAPYNEQFF. The full variable domain, completed using reference TRBV14 and TRBJ2-1, is EAGVTQFPSHSVIEKGQTVTLRCDPISGHDNLYWYRRVMGKEIKFLLHFVKESKQDESGMPNNRFLAERTGGTYSTLKVQPAELEDSGVYFCASSQDVLAPYNEQFFGPGTRLTVL.

V usage is TRBV7-8 and J usage is TRBJ1-6; D may be TRBD1 (5 bases). Trimming cost V 5 bases and J 6 bases, with 26 bases left between them. Germline values: CDR1 SGHVS, CDR2 FQNEAQ. The CDR3 totals 19 residues. CDR3 nucleotides: TGTGCCAGCAGCCCTCGGGGGTTCAGTAATATTGAGATTAATTCACCCCTCCACTTT. It specifies CASSPRGFSNIEINSPLHF. The variable domain in full, completed from reference TRBV7-8 and TRBJ1-6, reads GAGVSQSPRYKVAKRGQDVALRCDPISGHVSLFWYQQALGQGPEFLTYFQNEAQLDKSGLPSDRFFAERPEGSVSTLKIQRTQQEDSAVYLCASSPRGFSNIEINSPLHFGNGTRLTVT.